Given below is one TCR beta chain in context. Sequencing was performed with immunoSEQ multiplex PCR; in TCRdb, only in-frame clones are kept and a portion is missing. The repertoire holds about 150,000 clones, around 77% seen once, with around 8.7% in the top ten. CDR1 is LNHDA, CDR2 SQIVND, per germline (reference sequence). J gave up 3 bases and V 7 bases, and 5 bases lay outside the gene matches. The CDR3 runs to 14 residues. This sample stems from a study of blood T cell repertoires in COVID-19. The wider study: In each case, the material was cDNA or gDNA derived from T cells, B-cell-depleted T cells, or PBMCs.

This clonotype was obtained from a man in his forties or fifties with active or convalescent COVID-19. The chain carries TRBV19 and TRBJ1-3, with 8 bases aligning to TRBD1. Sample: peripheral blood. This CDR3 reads CASKTTGDGNTIYF. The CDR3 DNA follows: TGTGCCAGTAAGACGACAGGGGATGGAAACACCATATATTTT.